A single sample gave rise to the 10 T cell receptor beta chains below, sequenced in a study of PD-1 blockade in mismatch repair-deficient tumors. Profiled with immunoSEQ multiplex PCR; TCRdb holds only in-frame clones, not every one. The top ten hold around 1% of the sample, which has under 40,000 clones, approximately 80% seen once. The sample was PBMCs, taken around 40 weeks after starting pembrolizumab. Every receptor here comes from an adult with mismatch repair-deficient cancer.

The chain joins TRBV5-1 to TRBJ1-5, with 8 bases that match TRBD1. This CDR3 contains 13 residues. The V gene's germline CDR1 is SGHRS and CDR2 YFSETQ. Trimming at V came to 4 bases and at J to 5 bases, leaving 2 bases not matched to a gene. DNA of the CDR3: TGCGCCAGCAGCCCAGGGGGCCATCAGCCCCAGCATTTT. It translates to CASSPGGHQPQHF.

The gene calls are TRBV5-6 and TRBJ2-5; TRBD1 agrees at 8 bases. The trim removed 2 bases at V and 7 bases at J, leaving 7 bases unmatched. The length of the CDR3 is 14 residues. Per germline, CDR1 SGHDT and CDR2 YYEEEE. Here the CDR3 DNA reads TGTGCCAGCAGCTTATCAGGGGGCGAGGGGACCCAGTACTTC. Amino acids: CASSLSGGEGTQYF.

This clone was observed a handful of times. This chain uses TRBV28 with TRBJ2-1, with 7 bases that match TRBD2. V lost 6 bases and J lost 0; bases outside the gene matches: 5. The CDR3 has 15 residues. Germline lookup yields CDR1 MDHEN and CDR2 SYDVKM. Here the CDR3 reads CASSIAGRSYNEQFF. The CDR3 DNA reads TGTGCCAGCAGCATAGCGGGCCGCTCCTACAATGAGCAGTTCTTC. Looking up the rest from reference TRBV28 and TRBJ2-1 gives the full variable domain: DVKVTQSSRYLVKRTGEKVFLECVQDMDHENMFWYRQDPGLGLRLIYFSYDVKMKEKGDIPEGYSVSREKKERFSLILESASTNQTSMYLCASSIAGRSYNEQFFGPGTRLTVL.

The chain combines TRBV5-6 with TRBJ1-1; possibly TRBD1 for D (5 bases). Trimming removed 4 bases at V and 1 base at J, with 11 bases between. Germline lookup yields CDR1 SGHDT and CDR2 YYEEEE. The CDR3 runs to 14 residues. The CDR3 nucleotides read TGTGCCAGCAGCCTTTGGACATCGAACACTGAAGCTTTCTTT. Protein sequence: CASSLWTSNTEAFF.

The gene calls are TRBV4-2 and TRBJ2-3, with D perhaps TRBD2 (5 bases). CDR1 LGHNA and CDR2 YNFKEQ come from the germline V gene. The CDR3 runs 13 residues. Trimming shortened V by 1 base and J by 5 bases, and 7 bases separated the two germline ends. In DNA, the CDR3 is TGTGCCAGCAGCCAAGCGAGCGGAGATACGCAGTATTTT. This sequence encodes CASSQASGDTQYF.

This clone was counted a single time. The chain couples TRBV6-5 to TRBJ1-1; 7 nucleotides align to TRBD1. V shed 7 bases, J shed 6 bases, and the junction held 11 bases outside the gene matches. Per germline, CDR1 MNHEY and CDR2 SVGAGI. The CDR3 runs 14 residues. The CDR3 DNA reads as TGTGCCAGCACATCCAGGGGGTTCGTATCTGAAGCTTTCTTT. It specifies CASTSRGFVSEAFF.

The chain employs TRBV5-1 and TRBJ2-1, with D perhaps matching TRBD1 (5 bases). Per germline, CDR1 SGHRS and CDR2 YFSETQ. Trimming took 2 bases from V and 2 from J, leaving 11 bases between them. CDR3 length equals 15 residues. Here the CDR3 reads CASSFSQGPYNEQFF. The CDR3 region has the DNA TGCGCCAGCAGCTTCAGCCAGGGCCCCTACAATGAGCAGTTCTTC.

This clone showed up just once. The chain employs TRBV6-1 and TRBJ2-6; tentatively, D is TRBD2 (5 bases). Germline V CDR1 and CDR2: MNHNS, SASEGT. The germline V and J ends were trimmed by 4 bases and 1 base, with 8 bases remaining between them. The length of the CDR3 is 15 residues. CDR3 residues: CASSGGGSGANVLTF. The CDR3 bases are TGTGCCAGCAGTGGAGGCGGGTCTGGGGCCAACGTCCTGACTTTC.

CDR3 region: CAWRRAGTQYF. The CDR3, as DNA: TGTGCCTGGAGGAGGGCCGGAACGCAGTATTTT. This chain connects TRBV30 to TRBJ2-3; D is possibly TRBD2 (5 bases). Germline CDR1 is GTSNPN and CDR2 is SVGIG (reference sequence). V lost 3 bases and J lost 9, with 10 bases in between. The CDR3 has 11 residues. The whole variable domain, filled in from reference TRBV30 and TRBJ2-3, reads SQTIHQWPATLVQPVGSPLSLECTVEGTSNPNLYWYRQAAGRGLQLLFYSVGIGQISSEVPQNLSASRPQDRQFILSSKKLLLSDSGFYLCAWRRAGTQYFGPGTRLTVL.

This clone has a handful of counts. The genes are TRBV18 and TRBJ2-7, with D tentatively TRBD2 (5 bases). In germline, CDR1 is KGHSH, CDR2 LQKENI. The CDR3 is 13 residues long. V shed 2 bases and J shed 2 bases, with 7 bases lying between them. CDR3 loop: CASSPNGAYEQYF. CDR3 bases: TGTGCCAGCTCACCAAACGGGGCCTACGAGCAGTACTTC.